Listed here are 27 T cell receptor beta chains from one sample, sequenced in a study of blood T cell repertoires in COVID-19. Produced via immunoSEQ multiplex PCR; TCRdb's table is partial and in-frame only. The sample lists approximately 330,000 clones; more than 75% were seen once. Sequencing was done on a sample of peripheral blood. The receptors were gathered from a woman between 45 and 65 years old with active or convalescent COVID-19.

The genes are TRBV5-8 and TRBJ2-2; D perhaps matches TRBD1 (6 bases). The germline V gene has CDR1 SGHTS and CDR2 YDEGEE. The CDR3 contains 16 residues. V was pared by 4 bases and J by 5 bases, with 18 bases between. CDR3 nucleotides: TGTGCCAGCAGCGGACCAGGGGCTGGGAGAACCGGGGAGCTGTTTTTT. Its protein product is CASSGPGAGRTGELFF.

This clone was found once. The CDR3 here is CASSLGGLAVTDTQYF. The CDR3 DNA reads as TGTGCCAGCAGCTTAGGAGGACTAGCGGTCACAGATACGCAGTATTTT. The rearrangement joins TRBV7-2 to TRBJ2-3, with TRBD2 matching 10 bases. Germline CDR1 reads SGHTA; CDR2 reads FQGNSA. V dropped 1 base and J dropped 2; count of bases not matched to a gene: 3. The CDR3 sequence is 16 residues long.

The chain employs TRBV7-8 and TRBJ1-4; 9 bases fit TRBD1. The CDR3 is made up of 14 amino acids. CDR1 and CDR2 (germline): SGHVS, FQNEAQ. J lost 5 bases, V lost 4 bases, and 2 bases had no gene match. CDR3 in DNA: TGTGCCAGCAGCTCGGACAGGGGAAATGAAAAACTGTTTTTT. This encodes CASSSDRGNEKLFF. Full variable domain (rest looked up from reference TRBV7-8 and TRBJ1-4): GAGVSQSPRYKVAKRGQDVALRCDPISGHVSLFWYQQALGQGPEFLTYFQNEAQLDKSGLPSDRFFAERPEGSVSTLKIQRTQQEDSAVYLCASSSDRGNEKLFFGSGTQLSVL.

The chain is built from TRBV10-3 and TRBJ1-3; D not resolved. Per germline, CDR1 ENHRY and CDR2 SYGVKD. Between the trimmed V and J ends, which lost 6 bases and 0 bases, there was a span of 12 bases. The CDR3 covers 15 residues. Here the CDR3 reads CAIRPGSNSGNTIYF. In DNA form, the CDR3 reads TGTGCCATCAGGCCTGGGAGTAACTCTGGAAACACCATATATTTT.

This clone occurred once. This rearrangement joins TRBV7-9 to TRBJ1-2; D is unresolved. Per the germline V gene, CDR1 is SEHNR and CDR2 is FQNEAQ (reference sequence). Trimming removed 2 bases at V and 8 bases at J, with 15 bases between. CDR3 length equals 14 residues. The CDR3 nucleotides read TGTGCCAGCAGCTTATCGGTGAATGGAGGGGGCTACACCTTC. Residues: CASSLSVNGGGYTF.

The chain recombines TRBV6-5 with TRBJ1-1, with D maybe TRBD1 (5 bases). CDR1 is MNHEY and CDR2 is SVGAGI in the germline V gene. V lost 6 bases, J lost 7 bases, and 15 bases lay in between. This CDR3 region has 13 residues. This chain's CDR3 is CASRRGRENEAFF. The CDR3 nucleotides read TGTGCCAGCAGGAGGGGTCGGGAGAATGAAGCTTTCTTT.

V gene TRBV30 combines with J gene TRBJ2-1; a weak D match, TRBD2 (6 bases). CDR1 and CDR2 (germline): GTSNPN, SVGIG (reference sequence). This CDR3 spans 17 amino acids. The V end was cut by 5 bases, the J end by 2 bases, with 22 bases between. CDR3 protein: CAWRDFNSITTYNEQFF. DNA for the CDR3: TGTGCCTGGCGGGACTTTAACTCCATCACGACCTACAATGAGCAGTTCTTC.

This rearrangement joins TRBV29-1 to TRBJ1-1, with D tentatively TRBD1 (5 bases). The CDR3 loop spans 13 amino acids. Trimming took off 7 bases at V and 1 base at J, with 13 bases between the two ends. The germline V gene encodes CDR1 SQVTM and CDR2 ANQGSEA. The CDR3 is CSARMGRNTEAFF. The CDR3 DNA follows: TGCAGCGCCAGAATGGGGCGGAACACTGAAGCTTTCTTT.

This chain joins TRBV28 and TRBJ2-1; 7 nucleotides agree with TRBD2. The germline CDR1 and CDR2 sequences are MDHEN and SYDVKM. The trim removed 6 bases at V and 5 bases at J, leaving 10 bases unmatched. The CDR3 has 15 residues. CDR3 nucleotides: TGTGCCAGCAGGCGCAGCGGGGCAGAGAACAATGAGCAGTTCTTC. As protein: CASRRSGAENNEQFF.

The chain is built from TRBV6-5 and TRBJ1-1; D is possibly TRBD1 (6 bases). Trimming took 11 bases from V and 6 from J, leaving 22 bases between them. CDR1 MNHEY and CDR2 SVGAGI come from the germline V gene. The CDR3 loop spans 14 amino acids. This CDR3 reads CAAQIGGGSAEAFF. The CDR3 DNA is TGTGCCGCACAAATAGGGGGGGGCAGCGCTGAAGCTTTCTTT.

This clone appeared a few times. This chain joins TRBV19 and TRBJ1-6, with D hard to call. Trimming cost V 5 bases and J 9 bases, with 8 bases left between them. The CDR3 consists of 12 residues. Germline CDR1 is LNHDA and CDR2 is SQIVND (reference sequence). The CDR3 spells CASSSGGSPLHF. The CDR3 region has the DNA TGTGCCAGTAGTTCAGGAGGTTCACCCCTCCACTTT. Full variable domain (outside the CDR3, taken from reference TRBV19 and TRBJ1-6): DGGITQSPKYLFRKEGQNVTLSCEQNLNHDAMYWYRQDPGQGLRLIYYSQIVNDFQKGDIAEGYSVSREKKESFPLTVTSAQKNPTAFYLCASSSGGSPLHFGNGTRLTVT.

The chain couples TRBV4-2 to TRBJ2-5; 8 bases agree with TRBD2. The V segment lost 1 base and the J segment 2 bases; nucleotides outside the gene matches: 15. The CDR3 covers 19 residues. Germline V gives CDR1 LGHNA, CDR2 YNFKEQ. CDR3 in DNA: TGTGCCAGCAGCCAAGCCTTGATCGGGGGGGGGCGAGGGCAAGAGACCCAGTACTTC. Translation: CASSQALIGGGRGQETQYF.

This clone was seen ten or more times. The rearrangement links TRBV5-5 to TRBJ1-2, with a possible D match to TRBD1 (6 bases). In germline, CDR1 is SGHKS, CDR2 YYEKEE (reference sequence). V lost 2 bases and J 6 bases, leaving 11 bases between the germline ends. The CDR3 spans 13 residues. CDR3 coding DNA: TGTGCCAGCAGCTTCCGGGGGGCGGATGGCTACACCTTC. Protein sequence: CASSFRGADGYTF.

In DNA, the CDR3 is TGCGCCAGCAGCTTGTCCGGGGTTGGAGGGTCTGGAAACACCATATATTTT. This sequence encodes CASSLSGVGGSGNTIYF. The chain joins TRBV5-1 to TRBJ1-3; no firm D call. CDR3 length: 17 residues. V lost 1 base and J lost 1, with 15 bases in between. In germline, CDR1 is SGHRS, CDR2 YFSETQ.

This clone has a handful of counts. In DNA form, the CDR3 reads TGTGCCAGCACGCCAGGACTTAACTATGGCTACACCTTC. This translates into CASTPGLNYGYTF. The genes are TRBV6-5 and TRBJ1-2; D is undetermined. This CDR3 comprises 13 residues. V lost 7 bases and J lost 1, with 10 bases in between. CDR1 and CDR2 (germline): MNHEY, SVGAGI.

The rearrangement uses TRBV3-1 (or the pseudogene TRBV3-2) and TRBJ1-2; TRBD1 might be the D (6 bases). There are 13 residues in the CDR3. Trimming took 4 bases from V and 5 from J, leaving 11 bases between them. Germline assignment: CDR1 LGHDT and CDR2 YNNKEL (reference sequence). CDR3 DNA sequence: TGTGCCAGCAGCCCGACAGGTTCTTATGGCTACACCTTC. It is translated as CASSPTGSYGYTF.

The chain uses TRBV28 and TRBJ2-1; weak D call: TRBD2 (6 bases). Looked up from germline, CDR1 is MDHEN and CDR2 is SYDVKM. The CDR3 sequence is 15 residues long. V was pared by 9 bases and J by 7 bases, with 22 bases between. The CDR3 reads CASQTGTDLYNEQFF. As DNA, the CDR3 is TGTGCCAGTCAAACCGGGACTGACCTGTATAATGAGCAGTTCTTC.

The chain has TRBV27 and TRBJ2-1, with a tentative D call TRBD2 (6 bases). With 7 bases removed from V and 2 bases from J, the gap between germline ends came to 12 bases. Germline V gene data show CDR1 as MNHEY and CDR2 as SMNVEV (reference sequence). This CDR3 spans 14 amino acids. In DNA form, the CDR3 reads TGTGCCAGCAACGTCGGCGGGGCCTACAATGAGCAGTTCTTC. It specifies CASNVGGAYNEQFF.

The genes are TRBV19 and TRBJ2-1; tentatively, D is TRBD1 (6 bases). Germline values: CDR1 LNHDA, CDR2 SQIVND (reference sequence). The CDR3 covers 14 residues. V lost 6 bases, J lost 3 bases, and 12 bases lay in between. The CDR3, as DNA: TGTGCCAGTAGCACCGACAGGTTCTACAATGAGCAGTTCTTC. It is translated as CASSTDRFYNEQFF.

The V and J genes are TRBV9 and TRBJ1-2; no clear D gene. Between the trimmed V and J ends, which lost 7 bases and 3 bases, there was a span of 22 bases. Germline V lookup: CDR1 SGDLS, CDR2 YYNGEE. This CDR3 contains 16 residues. CDR3 amino acids: CASAVDPDKDDYGYTF. The CDR3 region has the DNA TGTGCCAGCGCCGTAGATCCCGACAAGGATGACTATGGCTACACCTTC.

The rearrangement links TRBV27 to TRBJ2-3; 11 bases agree with TRBD1. Per germline, CDR1 MNHEY and CDR2 SMNVEV (reference sequence). The trim removed 4 bases at V and 3 bases at J, leaving 6 bases unmatched. This CDR3 contains 16 residues. In nucleotides, the CDR3 is TGTGCCAGCAGTTCCCCAGGGACAGGGGGAACAGATACGCAGTATTTT. Translated: CASSSPGTGGTDTQYF.

The chain carries TRBV4-2 and TRBJ2-7, with 13 bases fitting TRBD2. The CDR3 sequence is 16 residues long. The trim removed 5 bases at V and 1 base at J, leaving 5 bases unmatched. Germline V gives CDR1 LGHNA, CDR2 YNFKEQ. The CDR3 reads CASSAELAGGSYEQYF. Here the CDR3 DNA reads TGTGCCAGCAGCGCGGAACTAGCGGGGGGGTCCTACGAGCAGTACTTC.

This CDR3 reads CASSGSAGSTDTQYF. DNA for the CDR3: TGTGCCAGCAGCGGTTCGGCGGGGAGCACAGATACGCAGTATTTT. The chain carries TRBV7-6 and TRBJ2-3; D might be TRBD2 (6 bases). Trimming stripped 5 bases from V and 0 bases from J, with 12 bases between. Germline CDR1 SGHVS, CDR2 FNYEAQ. The CDR3 is 15 amino acids.

In its sample, this clone was seen once. This chain joins TRBV15 and TRBJ1-6; D is ambiguous. V was pared by 0 bases and J by 11 bases, with 5 bases between. The length of the CDR3 is 12 residues. In germline, CDR1 is LNHNV, CDR2 YYDKDF (reference sequence). DNA of the CDR3: TGTGCCACCAGCAGAGAGGAGCCACCCCTCCACTTT. Translation gives CATSREEPPLHF.

This rearrangement joins TRBV29-1 to TRBJ2-7; 7 nucleotides agree with TRBD2. Germline V lookup: CDR1 SQVTM, CDR2 ANQGSEA. The CDR3 has 14 amino acids. The trim removed 1 base at V and 4 bases at J, leaving 7 bases unmatched. CDR3: CSVEGRGGGYEQYF. The CDR3 region has the DNA TGCAGCGTTGAAGGGCGCGGGGGTGGGTACGAGCAGTACTTC.

The rearrangement joins TRBV12-3 or TRBV12-4 to TRBJ1-2; 9 nucleotides agree with TRBD1. V was clipped by 4 bases and J by 8 bases; unmatched bases: 5. The CDR3 totals 13 residues. Here the CDR3 reads CASSWADRGGYTF. CDR3 nucleotides: TGTGCCAGCAGTTGGGCTGACAGGGGGGGCTACACCTTC.

The chain combines TRBV7-9 with TRBJ2-2, with D hard to call. The V end lost 1 base, the J end lost 14 bases, and 11 bases lay between the germline ends. The length of the CDR3 is 12 residues. Germline CDR1 SEHNR, CDR2 FQNEAQ (reference sequence). The CDR3 sequence is CASSLVGPALFF. CDR3 DNA: TGTGCCAGCAGCTTAGTTGGGCCAGCCCTGTTTTTT.